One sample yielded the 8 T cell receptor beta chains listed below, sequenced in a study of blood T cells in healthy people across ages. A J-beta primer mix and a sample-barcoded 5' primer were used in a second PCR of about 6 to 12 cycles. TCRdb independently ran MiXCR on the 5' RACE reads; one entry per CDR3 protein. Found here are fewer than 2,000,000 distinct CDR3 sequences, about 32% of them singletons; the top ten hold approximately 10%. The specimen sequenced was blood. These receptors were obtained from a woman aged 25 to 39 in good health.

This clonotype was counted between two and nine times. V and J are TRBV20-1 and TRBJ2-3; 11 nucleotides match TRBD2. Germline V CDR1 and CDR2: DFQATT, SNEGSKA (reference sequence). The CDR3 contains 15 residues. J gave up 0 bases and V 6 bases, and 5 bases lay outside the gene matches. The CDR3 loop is CSAKTSGVSTDTQYF. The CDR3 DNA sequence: TGCAGTGCAAAGACTAGCGGGGTTAGCACAGATACGCAGTATTTT.

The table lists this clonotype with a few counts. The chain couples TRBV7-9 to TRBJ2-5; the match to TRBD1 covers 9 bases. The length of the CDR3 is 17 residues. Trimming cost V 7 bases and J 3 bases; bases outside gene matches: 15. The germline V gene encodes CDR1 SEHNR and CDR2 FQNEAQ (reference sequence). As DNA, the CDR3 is TGTGCCAGCACCACGAGGTTTGGACAGGGGTTAGAAGAGACCCAGTACTTC. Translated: CASTTRFGQGLEETQYF. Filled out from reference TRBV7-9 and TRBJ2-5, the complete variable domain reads DTGVSQNPRHKITKRGQNVTFRCDPISEHNRLYWYRQTLGQGPEFLTYFQNEAQLEKSRLLSDRFSAERPKGSFSTLEIQRTEQGDSAMYLCASTTRFGQGLEETQYFGPGTRLLVL.

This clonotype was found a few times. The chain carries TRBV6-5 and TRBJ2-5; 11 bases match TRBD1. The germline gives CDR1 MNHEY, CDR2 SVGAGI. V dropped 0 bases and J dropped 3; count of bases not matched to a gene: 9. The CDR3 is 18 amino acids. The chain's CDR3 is CASSYSRTDRGQEETQYF. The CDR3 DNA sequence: TGTGCCAGCAGTTACTCTAGGACGGACAGGGGGCAAGAAGAGACCCAGTACTTC.

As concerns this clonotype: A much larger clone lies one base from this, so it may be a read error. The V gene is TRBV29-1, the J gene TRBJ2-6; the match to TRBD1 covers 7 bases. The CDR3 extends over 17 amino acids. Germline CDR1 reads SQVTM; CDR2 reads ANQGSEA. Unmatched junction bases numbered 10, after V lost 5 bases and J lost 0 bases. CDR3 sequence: CSVRGSTGDSGANVLTF. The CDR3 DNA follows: TGCAGCGTTCGCGGCTCCACAGGGGACTCTGGGGCCAACGTCCTGACTTTC.

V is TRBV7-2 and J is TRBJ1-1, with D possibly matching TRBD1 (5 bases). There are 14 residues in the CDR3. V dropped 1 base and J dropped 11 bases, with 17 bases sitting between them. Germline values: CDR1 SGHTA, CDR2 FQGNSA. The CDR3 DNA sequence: TGTGCCAGCAGCTTAGTGGGGGAATCGTCATCGGCTTTCTTT. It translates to CASSLVGESSSAFF.

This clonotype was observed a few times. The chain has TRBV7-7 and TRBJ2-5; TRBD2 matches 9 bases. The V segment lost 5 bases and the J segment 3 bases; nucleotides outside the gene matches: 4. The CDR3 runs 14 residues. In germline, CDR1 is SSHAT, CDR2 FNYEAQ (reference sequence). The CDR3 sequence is CASSKGLAKETQYF. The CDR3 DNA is TGTGCCAGCAGCAAGGGACTAGCCAAAGAGACCCAGTACTTC.

In DNA form, the CDR3 reads TGCGCCAGCAGCTTGGCCTTGGACAGGGATTCCTACGAGCAGTACTTC. It is translated as CASSLALDRDSYEQYF. V usage is TRBV5-1 and J usage is TRBJ2-7; 8 positions match TRBD1. V lost 0 bases, J lost 1 base, and 6 bases stayed unmatched. The CDR3 length is 16 residues. Germline loops: CDR1 SGHRS, CDR2 YFSETQ. Together with reference TRBV5-1 and TRBJ2-7, the CDR3 gives the full variable domain: KAGVTQTPRYLIKTRGQQVTLSCSPISGHRSVSWYQQTPGQGLQFLFEYFSETQRNKGNFPGRFSGRQFSNSRSEMNVSTLELGDSALYLCASSLALDRDSYEQYFGPGTRLTVT.

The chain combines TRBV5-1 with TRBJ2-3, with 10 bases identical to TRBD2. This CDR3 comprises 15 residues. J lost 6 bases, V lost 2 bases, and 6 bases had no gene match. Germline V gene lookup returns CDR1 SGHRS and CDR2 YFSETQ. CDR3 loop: CASSFSGGLSDTQYF. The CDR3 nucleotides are TGCGCCAGCAGCTTTAGCGGGGGGCTTTCCGATACGCAGTATTTT.